The 24 T cell receptor beta chains below were found in one sample sequenced in a study of blood T cell repertoires in COVID-19 (dated by TCRdb to 2018 to 2021). Receptor amplification or capture employed the immunoSEQ multiplex PCR assay. TCRdb's version of the immuneACCESS table is confined to in-frame rearrangements and falls short of the full clone set. An unresolved V gene accounts for under half of the shortfall where checked; the remainder is of unknown origin. This sample lists just over 250,000 clones; roughly nine tenths were detected once. Clones ranked in the top ten supply around 10% of the sample. The sample consisted of peripheral blood. These receptors were collected from a middle-aged man who had recovered from COVID-19.

The chain combines TRBV11-2 with TRBJ1-4; 7 nucleotides agree with TRBD1. V shed 0 bases, J shed 1 base, and the junction held 5 bases outside the gene matches. This CDR3 spans 17 amino acids. CDR1 is SGHAT and CDR2 is FQNNGV in the germline V gene. The CDR3: CASSLDRGTLTNEKLFF. DNA for the CDR3: TGTGCCAGCAGCTTAGACAGGGGGACCTTAACTAATGAAAAACTGTTTTTT.

J is TRBJ2-2 and V is TRBV6-2 or TRBV6-3, with 8 bases aligning to TRBD2. The CDR3 extends over 21 amino acids. The ends lost 0 bases at V and 4 bases at J; junction bases unmatched: 19. The germline V gene has CDR1 MNHEY and CDR2 SVGEGT. As DNA, the CDR3 is TGTGCCAGCAGTTACTCCCCCACCCCGGGGGGGCTAGCGGCTCTCACCGGGGAGCTGTTTTTT. Its protein is CASSYSPTPGGLAALTGELFF.

J is TRBJ2-3 and V is TRBV11-2; D is perhaps TRBD2 (6 bases). V lost 3 bases to trimming and J lost 7 bases, with 20 bases between them. This CDR3 has 16 residues. Germline loops: CDR1 SGHAT, CDR2 FQNNGV. The CDR3 sequence: CASSFGRIGGSNTQYF. DNA for the CDR3: TGTGCCAGCAGCTTCGGGAGAATTGGGGGAAGTAATACGCAGTATTTT.

V usage is TRBV5-1 and J usage is TRBJ1-4, with D unresolved. Germline V gives CDR1 SGHRS, CDR2 YFSETQ. The CDR3 sequence is 15 residues long. Deletions cut 1 base from V and 4 bases from J, with 11 bases between. CDR3 DNA: TGCGCCAGCAGCTTGACGTCAGGACTTAATGAAAAACTGTTTTTT. It yields the protein CASSLTSGLNEKLFF.

The chain employs TRBV6-6 and TRBJ1-1; D call uncertain. Per the germline V gene, CDR1 is MNHNY and CDR2 is SVGAGI (reference sequence). V gave up 2 bases and J gave up 1 base, with 11 bases separating them. The CDR3 runs 15 residues. The CDR3, as DNA: TGTGCCAGCAGTTACGCGAGTGCACCGAACACTGAAGCTTTCTTT. This translates into CASSYASAPNTEAFF.

This clone was observed once. The chain recombines TRBV7-2 with TRBJ1-4, with D perhaps matching TRBD1 (6 bases). Germline-derived CDR1 and CDR2 are SGHTA and FQGNSA. V was clipped by 5 bases and J by 7 bases, with 14 bases between them. CDR3 length: 14 residues. CDR3 sequence: CASSGTGSGEKLFF. CDR3 in DNA: TGTGCCAGCAGCGGCACAGGGTCAGGTGAAAAACTGTTTTTT. Combining the CDR3 with reference TRBV7-2 and TRBJ1-4 gives the whole variable domain GAGVSQSPSNKVTEKGKDVELRCDPISGHTALYWYRQSLGQGLEFLIYFQGNSAPDKSGLPSDRFSAERTGGSVSTLTIQRTQQEDSAVYLCASSGTGSGEKLFFGSGTQLSVL.

The V call is TRBV6-2 or TRBV6-3, the J call TRBJ1-1; D may be TRBD1 (6 bases). Germline-derived CDR1 and CDR2 are MNHEY and SVGEGT. This CDR3 region has 14 residues. V gave up 2 bases and J gave up 0 bases, with 7 bases separating them. Here the CDR3 reads CASSYQGMNTEAFF. CDR3 bases: TGTGCCAGCAGTTACCAGGGGATGAACACTGAAGCTTTCTTT.

The genes are TRBV5-1 and TRBJ1-5; D unclear. CDR3 length: 15 residues. Per the germline V gene, CDR1 is SGHRS and CDR2 is YFSETQ. Trimming removed 4 bases from V and 2 bases from J, with 13 bases in between. The CDR3 sequence is CASSPSGSGNQPQHF. In DNA, the CDR3 is TGCGCCAGCAGCCCTAGTGGTTCTGGCAATCAGCCCCAGCATTTT.

V usage is TRBV10-2 and J usage is TRBJ2-7, with 8 bases lining up with TRBD1. Germline V lookup: CDR1 WSHSY, CDR2 SAAADI. The CDR3 length is 17 residues. Trimming at V came to 2 bases and at J to 0 bases, leaving 9 bases not matched to a gene. For the CDR3, the DNA is TGCGCCAGCAGTGAGCAAGGTAGACAGGGGAGCTCCTACGAGCAGTACTTC. Translated, it gives CASSEQGRQGSSYEQYF.

The chain recombines TRBV7-3 with TRBJ2-1; the D gene is possibly TRBD2 (6 bases). The CDR3 is made up of 14 amino acids. Trimming stripped 2 bases from V and 10 bases from J, with 15 bases between. Looked up from germline, CDR1 is SGHTA and CDR2 is FQGTGA. The CDR3 is CASSLGGIAGEQFF. CDR3 sequence (DNA): TGTGCCAGCAGCTTAGGGGGTATTGCGGGAGAGCAGTTCTTC.

The chain couples TRBV18 to TRBJ1-5; the match to TRBD1 covers 8 bases. The CDR3 length is 14 residues. The J segment lost 7 bases and the V segment lost 6 bases, leaving 8 bases of the junction unmatched. Per the germline V gene, CDR1 is KGHSH and CDR2 is LQKENI. The CDR3 protein is CASSDREVNQPQHF. CDR3 DNA sequence: TGTGCCAGCTCGGACAGGGAAGTTAACCAGCCCCAGCATTTT.

J is TRBJ1-3 and V is TRBV7-9; 7 positions match TRBD1. V lost 2 bases, J lost 5 bases, and 12 bases stayed unmatched. The V gene's germline CDR1 is SEHNR and CDR2 FQNEAQ (reference sequence). The CDR3 has 17 amino acids. CDR3 amino acids: CASSLPTGEEWRNTIYF. DNA for the CDR3: TGTGCCAGCAGCTTACCCACAGGGGAAGAGTGGAGAAACACCATATATTTT.

The rearrangement joins TRBV2 to TRBJ1-5; D is possibly TRBD1 (5 bases). The CDR3 contains 15 residues. Germline CDR1 is SNHLY and CDR2 is FYNNEI. Trimming left V 6 bases short and J 2 bases short, with 14 bases between. CDR3 amino acids: CASRFDSVGNQPQHF. The CDR3 DNA is TGTGCCAGCAGGTTTGACAGCGTTGGCAATCAGCCCCAGCATTTT.

The V call is TRBV7-9, the J call TRBJ2-3, with D unresolved. The ends were cut back, 7 bases at V and 0 bases at J, with 11 bases in the middle. CDR1 SEHNR and CDR2 FQNEAQ come from the germline V gene (reference sequence). This CDR3 comprises 14 residues. In DNA form, the CDR3 reads TGTGCCAGCACCCGTACTACTAGCACAGATACGCAGTATTTT. Residues: CASTRTTSTDTQYF.

This chain joins TRBV12-3 or TRBV12-4 and TRBJ1-2; the D gene is possibly TRBD1 (5 bases). The CDR3 has 13 amino acids. The V end lost 6 bases, the J end lost 7 bases, and 15 bases lay between the germline ends. As DNA, the CDR3 is TGTGCCAGCAGCCTGGGGCCCCTGGGTGGCTACACCTTC. Translating it yields CASSLGPLGGYTF.

In nucleotides, the CDR3 is TGTGCCTGGAGTGTTAGCGGGAGAGCGCAGTATTTT. It codes for CAWSVSGRAQYF. The rearrangement uses TRBV30 and TRBJ2-3, with 9 bases lining up with TRBD2. The germline V gene has CDR1 GTSNPN and CDR2 SVGIG (reference sequence). The V segment lost 0 bases and the J segment 10 bases; nucleotides outside the gene matches: 2. The CDR3 sequence is 12 residues long.

The chain couples TRBV5-1 to TRBJ2-1; D call uncertain. The germline V and J ends were trimmed by 3 bases and 0 bases, with 10 bases remaining between them. The length of the CDR3 is 15 residues. Germline V lookup: CDR1 SGHRS, CDR2 YFSETQ. The CDR3 loop is CASSSHLSSYNEQFF. Here the CDR3 DNA reads TGCGCCAGCAGCTCCCACTTGAGCTCCTACAATGAGCAGTTCTTC.

This clone appeared once. The chain carries TRBV7-3 and TRBJ2-1, with 9 bases identical to TRBD2. After removal of 5 bases from V and 0 bases from J, the junction contained 20 bases not matched to a gene. CDR3 length: 21 residues. CDR1 and CDR2 (germline): SGHTA, FQGTGA. The CDR3 DNA sequence: TGTGCCAGCAGCCCCTACCGACTAGCGGAATCCCACGTAAGCTCCTACAATGAGCAGTTCTTC. It encodes CASSPYRLAESHVSSYNEQFF.

This sequence joins TRBV11-2 and TRBJ1-2; D unresolved. V was pared by 3 bases and J by 5 bases, with 10 bases between. The CDR3 spans 13 residues. The germline gives CDR1 SGHAT, CDR2 FQNNGV. The CDR3 region is CASSLGQPYGYTF. The CDR3 DNA sequence: TGTGCCAGCAGCTTGGGCCAGCCATATGGCTACACCTTC.

The V call is TRBV6-2 or TRBV6-3, the J call TRBJ2-3; TRBD2 aligns across 12 bases. The junction had 10 bases not matched to a gene; V was cut back by 6 bases and J by 6 bases. Germline V gene lookup returns CDR1 MNHEY and CDR2 SVGEGT. The CDR3 consists of 16 residues. The CDR3 region is CASSSRTSGAGDTQYF. CDR3 DNA: TGTGCCAGCAGCTCCCGGACTAGCGGGGCGGGGGATACGCAGTATTTT.

The V and J genes are TRBV19 and TRBJ2-3; 8 bases align to TRBD1. The CDR3 loop spans 15 amino acids. J lost 2 bases, V lost 5 bases, and 6 bases had no gene match. Looked up from germline, CDR1 is LNHDA and CDR2 is SQIVND (reference sequence). This CDR3 is CASSVGQGPTDTQYF. The DNA of the CDR3 is TGTGCCAGTAGTGTCGGACAGGGACCCACAGATACGCAGTATTTT.

This rearrangement joins TRBV11-2 to TRBJ2-2, with TRBD1 matching 12 bases. CDR1 is SGHAT, CDR2 FQNNGV, per germline. Trimming cost V 2 bases and J 6 bases; bases outside gene matches: 4. This CDR3 has 16 residues. CDR3 loop: CASSLRGQGASGELFF. CDR3 bases: TGTGCCAGCAGCTTACGGGGACAGGGGGCATCCGGGGAGCTGTTTTTT.

This clone was picked up a small number of times. The chain carries TRBV9 and TRBJ2-3; 10 bases are a match to TRBD2. J lost 2 bases, V lost 4 bases, and 7 bases had no gene match. The CDR3 length is 16 residues. Germline CDR1 reads SGDLS; CDR2 reads YYNGEE. CDR3 in amino acids: CASSPRLAGTTDTQYF. The CDR3 nucleotides read TGTGCCAGCAGCCCCCGACTAGCGGGCACCACAGATACGCAGTATTTT.

CDR3 loop: CASSLGSRVLREETQYF. Written as DNA, the CDR3 is TGTGCCAGCAGCTTAGGGAGTAGGGTTTTGCGGGAAGAGACCCAGTACTTC. This chain joins TRBV11-2 and TRBJ2-5; a weak D match, TRBD2 (5 bases). The V and J ends lost 1 base and 3 bases respectively, with 18 bases between them. The germline CDR1 and CDR2 sequences are SGHAT and FQNNGV. The CDR3 spans 17 residues.